The text below deals with one T cell receptor beta chain. This specimen belongs to a study of blood T cell repertoires in COVID-19. Overall study: The samples span acute and convalescent COVID-19 from the United States, Italy and Spain. T cells, B-cell-depleted T cells, or PBMCs provided the cDNA or gDNA that served as material.

In the source study's methods: How many nucleated cells were present was estimated from reference gene primer amplification. Sequencing was performed with immunoSEQ multiplex PCR; in TCRdb, only in-frame clones are kept and a portion is missing. V, J and clone size were drawn from that table, and D and trimming were deduced from the DNA. The repertoire holds fewer than 300,000 clones, with 82% as singletons. The CDR3 length is 14 residues. The germline gives CDR1 MNHEY, CDR2 SMNVEV (reference sequence). Losses at the gene ends were 0 bases for V and 4 bases for J; bases not matched to a gene: 2. The sequence derives from a woman under 30 with acute or convalescent COVID-19. The specimen was peripheral blood. The rearrangement uses TRBV27 and TRBJ2-7; 8 bases are shared with TRBD2. The CDR3 bases are TGTGCCAGCAGTTTATCGGGCGGGAGGTACGAGCAGTACTTC. Translation: CASSLSGGRYEQYF.